The 6 T cell receptor beta chains presented below share a single source sample, sequenced in a study of T-cell reconstitution after alpha-beta-depleted transplantation in children. A library of TCRbeta sequences, prepared with unique molecular identifiers, was generated. TCRdb independently ran MiXCR on the PCR reads; one entry per CDR3 protein. The table records 600,000 to 700,000 distinct CDR3 sequences, about an eighth of them present only once. Sequencing was performed on PBMCs, taken before TCRalphabeta/CD19-depleted stem cell transplant. The receptors were gathered from a girl aged 2 to 9 with congenital amegakaryocytic thrombocytopenia, due to receive a stem cell transplant.

Ten or more counts support this clonotype. CDR3 DNA: TGTGCCATCAGTGAGTCGAGTATCGCAGTCGCAGAGGACACTGAAGCTTTCTTT. Translation gives CAISESSIAVAEDTEAFF. This sequence joins TRBV10-3 and TRBJ1-1; the D is unclear. With 0 bases removed from V and 3 bases from J, the gap between germline ends came to 20 bases. The CDR3 has 18 residues. Germline CDR1 and CDR2: ENHRY and SYGVKD.

J is TRBJ2-1 and V is TRBV2, with 7 bases aligning to TRBD2. Germline CDR1 and CDR2: SNHLY and FYNNEI. This CDR3 is 13 amino acids long. V gave up 3 bases and J gave up 9 bases; unmatched junction bases: 5. The CDR3 loop is CASSERTSVEQFF. The CDR3 DNA sequence: TGTGCCAGCAGTGAGCGGACTAGTGTTGAGCAGTTCTTC. Looking up the rest from reference TRBV2 and TRBJ2-1 gives the full variable domain: EPEVTQTPSHQVTQMGQEVILRCVPISNHLYFYWYRQILGQKVEFLVSFYNNEISEKSEIFDDQFSVERPDGSNFTLKIRSTKLEDSAMYFCASSERTSVEQFFGPGTRLTVL.

The chain couples TRBV5-1 to TRBJ2-2; tentatively, D is TRBD1 (5 bases). The V and J ends lost 0 bases and 6 bases respectively, with 18 bases between them. CDR3 length: 17 amino acids. Germline CDR1 SGHRS, CDR2 YFSETQ. The CDR3 DNA is TGCGCCAGCAGCTTGGGGCCTCAGGGAAAAATCGCCGGGGAGCTGTTTTTT. This sequence encodes CASSLGPQGKIAGELFF.

This clonotype was recorded at least ten times. J is TRBJ2-1 and V is TRBV28; TRBD1 matches 8 bases. The ends lost 7 bases at V and 10 bases at J; junction bases unmatched: 15. Germline assignment: CDR1 MDHEN and CDR2 SYDVKM. The CDR3 sequence is 15 residues long. The CDR3 coding sequence is TGTGCCAGCAAACAAACCGGGACAGGTAACTCAGAGCAGTTCTTC. Its protein product is CASKQTGTGNSEQFF.

This clonotype was detected a few times. This chain joins TRBV12-3 or TRBV12-4 and TRBJ1-5; D remains unclear. The CDR3 consists of 13 residues. The V gene lost 5 bases and the J gene lost 7 bases, with 12 bases spanning the gap. CDR3 DNA sequence: TGTGCCAGCAGTCCGGACGGCTGGCAGCCCCAGCATTTT. Translating it yields CASSPDGWQPQHF.

This clonotype came up many times. The V gene is TRBV5-1, the J gene TRBJ2-3; D gene uncertain. Germline V lookup: CDR1 SGHRS, CDR2 YFSETQ. The CDR3 is made up of 13 amino acids. Trimming shortened V by 5 bases and J by 2 bases, and 9 bases separated the two germline ends. The DNA for the CDR3 is TGCGCCAGCAGGCGCCGTGACACAGATACGCAGTATTTT. It encodes CASRRRDTDTQYF.